These T cell receptor beta chains were read from a single sample in a study of Ad26.COV2.S vaccination and SARS-CoV-2 variants. The protocol was immunoSEQ multiplex PCR, while the TCRdb copy is restricted to in-frame clones and leaves out a portion. This table has more than 300,000 clones, around four fifths appearing once. Sequenced material: peripheral blood, taken in a trial of Ad26.COV2.S vaccine versus placebo. The receptors were gathered from a person between 18 and 65 years old who received the Ad26.COV2.S COVID-19 vaccine or a placebo. Each CDR3 is given with its conserved first and last residue. D genes are given only for firm matches. The size of a clone is reported for some rows only, either as once, few or many, or as a class for expanded clones.

clone_size,d_call,v_call,j_call,cdr3_aa,cdr3_nt
.,TRBD1,TRBV5-6,TRBJ2-3,CASSLVYRGPSTDTQYF,TGTGCCAGCAGCTTGGTGTACAGGGGGCCTAGCACAGATACGCAGTATTTT
few,.,TRBV6-1,TRBJ1-6,CASSEVQGWESPLHF,TGTGCCAGCAGTGAAGTTCAGGGTTGGGAATCACCCCTCCACTTT
.,TRBD2,TRBV13,TRBJ2-3,CASSLSSGGADTQYF,TGTGCCAGCAGCTTAAGTAGCGGGGGAGCAGATACGCAGTATTTT
.,.,TRBV30,TRBJ1-1,CAWRDGTEAFF,TGTGCCTGGAGGGACGGCACTGAAGCTTTCTTT
.,.,TRBV2,TRBJ1-3,CASSEGTGNTIYF,TGTGCCAGCAGTGAGGGAACTGGAAACACCATATATTTT
.,.,TRBV19,TRBJ2-5,CASRLAGQQETQYF,TGTGCCAGTAGGCTCGCGGGCCAGCAAGAGACCCAGTACTTC
.,TRBD2,TRBV5-4,TRBJ2-3,CASSLTSGGAEGTQYF,TGTGCCAGCAGCCTGACTAGCGGGGGGGCAGAGGGAACGCAGTATTTT
.,TRBD1,TRBV6-6,TRBJ1-5,CASSFTGTGDQPQHF,TGTGCCAGCAGTTTCACCGGGACAGGGGACCAGCCCCAGCATTTT
.,TRBD1,TRBV19,TRBJ1-2,CASSIRGGTGTGGYTF,TGTGCCAGTAGTATAAGAGGGGGGACAGGGACTGGTGGCTACACCTTC
.,.,TRBV9,TRBJ1-2,CASSVFGRLIGDGYTF,TGTGCCAGCAGCGTATTCGGTCGACTCATCGGTGATGGCTACACCTTC
.,TRBD1,TRBV30,TRBJ2-7,CAWTKGQGSSYEQYF,TGTGCCTGGACAAAGGGACAGGGGTCCTCCTACGAGCAGTACTTC
.,.,TRBV6-1,TRBJ2-2,CASSEFRPTGELFF,TGTGCCAGCAGTGAATTTAGACCCACCGGGGAGCTGTTTTTT
.,TRBD1,TRBV5-1,TRBJ1-1,CASSWGTGTGSGVNTEAFF,TGCGCCAGCAGCTGGGGGACCGGGACAGGGTCAGGTGTGAACACTGAAGCTTTCTTT
.,TRBD2,TRBV11-2,TRBJ2-1,CASSFRGGLPEQFF,TGTGCCAGCAGTTTCCGGGGGGGCCTCCCTGAGCAGTTCTTC
.,.,TRBV2,TRBJ2-1,CASSERVVGGNEQFF,TGTGCCAGCAGTGAACGGGTAGTTGGAGGCAATGAGCAGTTCTTC
few,.,TRBV19,TRBJ1-5,CASSIRGRRGNQPQHF,TGTGCCAGTAGTATTCGAGGCCGACGGGGCAATCAGCCCCAGCATTTT
.,TRBD1,TRBV9,TRBJ1-6,CASSGTGDSPLHF,TGTGCCAGCAGCGGGACAGGTGATTCACCCCTCCACTTT
once,.,TRBV12-2,TRBJ1-3,CASRLGGKSSGNTIYF,TGTGCAAGTCGCTTAGGGGGCAAGAGCTCTGGAAACACCATATATTTT
.,.,TRBV28,TRBJ1-6,CASSYPVQTSSYNSPLHF,TGTGCCAGCAGCTACCCTGTCCAGACGAGCTCCTATAATTCACCCCTCCACTTT
.,.,TRBV19,TRBJ1-5,CASSTLSSSNQPQHF,TGTGCCAGTAGTACCCTTTCCTCCAGCAATCAGCCCCAGCATTTT
.,.,TRBV5-1,TRBJ1-4,CASSFRPRPTNEKLFF,TGCGCCAGCAGCTTCCGGCCTCGGCCAACTAATGAAAAACTGTTTTTT
few,.,TRBV7-2,TRBJ2-7,CASSLQNLYEQYF,TGTGCCAGCAGCTTACAGAACCTCTACGAGCAGTACTTC
.,TRBD1,TRBV5-1,TRBJ2-5,CASSLNTGGHETQYF,TGCGCCAGCAGCTTAAACACAGGGGGTCATGAGACCCAGTACTTC
.,.,TRBV7-8,TRBJ2-5,CASSSRGPETQYF,TGTGCCAGCAGCTCCCGAGGCCCGGAGACCCAGTACTTC
.,TRBD1,TRBV9,TRBJ1-6,CASSSTGTGDSPLHF,TGTGCCAGCAGCTCGACCGGGACAGGGGATTCACCCCTCCACTTT
.,.,TRBV2,TRBJ2-7,CASSDSWGYEQYF,TGTGCCAGCAGTGATAGCTGGGGTTACGAGCAGTACTTC
few,.,TRBV3-1/TRBV3-2,TRBJ1-5,CASSTGQGTQHF,TGTGCCAGCAGCACTGGCCAAGGGACCCAGCATTTT
.,TRBD1,TRBV6-4,TRBJ1-2,CASFPLGTGDGYTF,TGTGCCAGTTTCCCTCTCGGGACAGGGGATGGCTACACCTTC
.,TRBD2,TRBV19,TRBJ2-1,CASRWGTSNNEQFF,TGTGCCAGTAGATGGGGGACTAGTAACAATGAGCAGTTCTTC
.,.,TRBV2,TRBJ2-1,CASSQGFSFGNEQFF,TGTGCCAGCAGCCAGGGGTTCTCGTTCGGCAATGAGCAGTTCTTC
.,.,TRBV5-8,TRBJ2-3,CASRVVYTQYF,TGTGCCAGCAGGGTAGTCTATACGCAGTATTTT
.,.,TRBV5-1,TRBJ2-1,CASSLGGTTSSYNEQFF,TGCGCCAGCAGCTTGGGGGGGACGACAAGCTCCTACAATGAGCAGTTCTTC
.,.,TRBV12-3/TRBV12-4,TRBJ1-1,CASSRGGPTEAFF,TGTGCCAGCAGTCGAGGGGGACCCACTGAAGCTTTCTTT
.,.,TRBV28,TRBJ1-5,CASSYLDNQPQHF,TGTGCCAGCAGTTACCTCGACAATCAGCCCCAGCATTTT
.,.,TRBV19,TRBJ1-4,CASQGSTNEKLFF,TGTGCCAGCCAGGGGTCGACTAATGAAAAACTGTTTTTT
.,.,TRBV2,TRBJ2-2,CASSTRVFGELFF,TGTGCCAGCAGTACTCGGGTTTTCGGGGAGCTGTTTTTT
.,.,TRBV27,TRBJ1-2,CASRIQGVGGYTF,TGTGCCAGCAGAATACAGGGAGTAGGTGGCTACACCTTC
.,TRBD2,TRBV6-5,TRBJ2-5,CASSYSGGQETQYF,TGTGCCAGCAGTTACTCCGGGGGGCAAGAGACCCAGTACTTC
.,.,TRBV28,TRBJ1-1,CASGQPRQVLNTEAFF,TGTGCCAGCGGACAACCTCGTCAGGTCCTGAACACTGAAGCTTTCTTT
.,TRBD1,TRBV7-8,TRBJ2-7,CASSLNRGPNHEQYF,TGTGCCAGCAGCCTTAACAGGGGGCCGAACCACGAGCAGTACTTC
.,TRBD1,TRBV3-1/TRBV3-2,TRBJ2-7,CASSQVGDRGYEQYF,TGTGCCAGCAGCCAAGTGGGGGACAGGGGCTACGAGCAGTACTTC
few,.,TRBV3-1/TRBV3-2,TRBJ1-3,CASSLLRSGNTIYF,TGTGCCAGCAGCCTATTACGCTCTGGAAACACCATATATTTT
once,TRBD2,TRBV28,TRBJ2-1,CASSTPSGGRNEQFF,TGTGCCAGCAGTACCCCTAGCGGGGGACGCAATGAGCAGTTCTTC
.,.,TRBV3-1/TRBV3-2,TRBJ2-3,CASSQDLAGATDTQYF,TGTGCCAGCAGCCAAGATCTGGCGGGGGCCACAGATACGCAGTATTTT
.,.,TRBV6-5,TRBJ1-4,CASNTPGAEKLFF,TGTGCCAGCAATACGCCGGGGGCTGAAAAACTGTTTTTT
.,.,TRBV19,TRBJ2-6,CASSISGRAGANVLTF,TGTGCCAGTAGTATAAGTGGAAGGGCTGGGGCCAACGTCCTGACTTTC
once,.,TRBV30,TRBJ1-2,CAWTKYGGGGYGYTF,TGTGCCTGGACCAAATACGGAGGAGGGGGCTATGGCTACACCTTC
.,.,TRBV4-2,TRBJ2-3,CASSPDPSGGTQYF,TGTGCCAGCAGCCCGGACCCCTCCGGGGGTACGCAGTATTTT
.,TRBD1,TRBV7-6,TRBJ1-1,CASSLALSGDRGWSTEAFF,TGTGCCAGCAGCTTAGCTTTGAGTGGGGACAGGGGATGGAGCACTGAAGCTTTCTTT
.,TRBD2,TRBV28,TRBJ2-5,CASTLGLGGRRGETQYF,TGTGCCAGCACTCTCGGATTGGGAGGGCGCCGGGGGGAGACCCAGTACTTC
.,.,TRBV18,TRBJ2-7,CASSLPGGIGNEQYF,TGTGCCAGCTCACTCCCAGGAGGGATAGGTAACGAGCAGTACTTC